One T cell receptor (beta chain) is described in this entry. The data stem from a study of blood T cell repertoires in COVID-19. Study background: Some COVID-19 samples were acute and others convalescent; all came from the United States, Italy and Spain. T cells, B-cell-depleted T cells, or PBMCs provided the cDNA or gDNA that served as material.

One Seattle source followed patients from active infection through their disease course. This CDR3 contains 17 residues. Germline CDR1 reads GTSNPN; CDR2 reads SVGIG (reference sequence). J lost 7 bases, V lost 2 bases, and 15 bases had no gene match. TCRdb's copy holds only in-frame clones and misses some; the assay was immunoSEQ multiplex PCR. This table holds around 210,000 clones, about 88% found once. This chain links TRBV30 with TRBJ1-4; 8 bases match TRBD1. Sequenced material: peripheral blood. This clonotype was sampled from a man aged 45-65 years with COVID-19, enrolled during active disease. For the CDR3, the DNA is TGTGCCTGGAGTTTAGGACAGGGCGCAAGGCATCGTGAAAAACTGTTTTTT. It specifies CAWSLGQGARHREKLFF.